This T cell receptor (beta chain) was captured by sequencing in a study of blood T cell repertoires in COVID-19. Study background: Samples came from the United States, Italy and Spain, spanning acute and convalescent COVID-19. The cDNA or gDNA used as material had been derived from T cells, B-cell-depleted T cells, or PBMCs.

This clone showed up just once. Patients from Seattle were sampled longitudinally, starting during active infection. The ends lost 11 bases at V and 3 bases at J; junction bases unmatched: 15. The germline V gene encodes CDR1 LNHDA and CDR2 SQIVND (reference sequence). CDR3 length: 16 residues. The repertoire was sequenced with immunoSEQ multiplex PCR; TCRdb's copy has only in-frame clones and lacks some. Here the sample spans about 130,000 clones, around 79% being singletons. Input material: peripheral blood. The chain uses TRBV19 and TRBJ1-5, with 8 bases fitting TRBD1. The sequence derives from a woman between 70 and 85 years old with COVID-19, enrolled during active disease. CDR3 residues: CASTDRGISNNQPQHF. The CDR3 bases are TGTGCCTCCACCGACAGGGGCATTTCCAACAATCAGCCCCAGCATTTT.